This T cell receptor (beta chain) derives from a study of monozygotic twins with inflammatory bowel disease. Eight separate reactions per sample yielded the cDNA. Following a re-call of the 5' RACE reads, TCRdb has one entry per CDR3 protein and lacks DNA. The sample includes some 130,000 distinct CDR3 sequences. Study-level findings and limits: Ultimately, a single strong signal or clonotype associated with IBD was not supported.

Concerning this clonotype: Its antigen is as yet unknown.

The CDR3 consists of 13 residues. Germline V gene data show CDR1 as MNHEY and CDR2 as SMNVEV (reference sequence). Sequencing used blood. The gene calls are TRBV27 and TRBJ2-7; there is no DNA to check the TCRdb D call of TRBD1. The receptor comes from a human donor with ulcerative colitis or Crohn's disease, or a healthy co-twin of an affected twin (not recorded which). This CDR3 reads CATARGGSYEQYF.